This T cell receptor (beta chain) was profiled in a study of spatial heterogeneity in lung cancer. In the study overall: TCR and UMI combinations that were unique each appeared, on average, more than ten times in raw reads.

This clonotype has a handful of counts. Antigen: not known. A single record per CDR3 protein comes from TCRdb applying MiXCR to the 5' RACE reads. The sample contains around 100,000 distinct CDR3 sequences, roughly 4.5% of which appear only once. Whole-study results and caveats: The numbers of ubiquitous and regional expanded TCRs correlated with ubiquitous and regional nonsynonymous mutations, respectively. Tracking of tumor mutation counts was seen in expanded intratumoral alpha and beta TCR counts.

Trimming took off 3 bases at V and 3 bases at J, with 16 bases between the two ends. Germline values: CDR1 SGDLS, CDR2 YYNGEE. The CDR3 runs to 15 residues. Stated time point: sample taken at primary tumor resection. TCRs were sequenced from unsorted whole RNA of tumor, nontumor lung or PBMC. The sequencing used lung tumor tissue, collected at surgery. The clonotype was recovered from a male donor with early-stage non-small cell lung cancer. The J gene is TRBJ2-7, the V gene TRBV9; D tentatively fits TRBD1 or TRBD2 (6 bases each). The CDR3 protein is CASSAGPGAGYEQYF. CDR3 nucleotide sequence: TGTGCCAGCAGCGCTGGCCCGGGGGCTGGCTACGAGCAGTACTTC. Full variable domain (rest looked up from reference TRBV9 and TRBJ2-7): DSGVTQTPKHLITATGQRVTLRCSPRSGDLSVYWYQQSLDQGLQFLIQYYNGEERAKGNILERFSAQQFPDLHSELNLSSLELGDSALYFCASSAGPGAGYEQYFGPGTRLTVT.